This entry lists 19 T cell receptor beta chains sequenced from one sample in a study of regulatory T cells in long-lasting Graves disease. Stated time point: persistent/refractory GD, antithyroid drugs over 5 years with positive TRAb. The TCR library was prepared using RNA isolated from PBMCs. Building the TCR beta libraries relied on iRepertoire HTBI primers, and CDR3 regions underwent Arm-PCR. In TCRdb, the multiplex PCR reads were re-called with MiXCR into one record per CDR3 protein. The sample consists of fewer than 550,000 distinct CDR3 sequences, under 25% of them appearing once. The source material was peripheral blood mononuclear cells (PBMCs), sampled when the disease was refractory, from a patient treated with antithyroid drugs. Source of these receptors: a female donor with Graves disease.

The J gene is TRBJ2-4, the V gene TRBV28; 7 bases agree with TRBD1. The junction had 12 bases not matched to a gene; V was cut back by 6 bases and J by 13 bases. The CDR3 is made up of 13 amino acids. Germline CDR1 and CDR2: MDHEN and SYDVKM. This CDR3 reads CASSTQETGSQYF. CDR3 nucleotides: TGTGCCAGCAGCACCCAAGAGACAGGGTCCCAGTACTTC.

The J gene is TRBJ2-2, the V gene TRBV11-2, with TRBD2 identical over 9 bases. The CDR3 runs to 16 residues. CDR1 SGHAT and CDR2 FQNNGV come from the germline V gene. Trimming cost V 4 bases and J 3 bases; bases outside gene matches: 6. The CDR3: CASSSRAGGDTGELFF. The CDR3 DNA reads as TGTGCCAGCAGCTCTAGGGCGGGAGGGGACACCGGGGAGCTGTTTTTT.

This clonotype was seen only a few times. The rearrangement joins TRBV7-6 to TRBJ2-7, with 12 bases aligning to TRBD1. Germline CDR1 reads SGHVS; CDR2 reads FNYEAQ. The CDR3 has 15 amino acids. J lost 5 bases, V lost 5 bases, and 7 bases had no gene match. The CDR3 loop reads CASSPGTGGLHEQYF. The CDR3 nucleotides are TGTGCCAGCAGCCCCGGGACAGGGGGCCTCCACGAGCAGTACTTC.

The V call is TRBV19, the J call TRBJ1-4, with no clear D. Trimming removed 6 bases at V and 7 bases at J, with 12 bases between. The germline gives CDR1 LNHDA, CDR2 SQIVND (reference sequence). The CDR3 is 13 amino acids. The CDR3 loop is CASSLVPFEKLFF. The CDR3 nucleotides are TGTGCCAGTAGCTTGGTGCCTTTTGAAAAACTGTTTTTT.

Comment on this clonotype: One base away lies a much larger clone, so this may be a sequencing read error. This rearrangement joins TRBV2 to TRBJ2-5; the D is unclear. Germline-derived CDR1 and CDR2 are SNHLY and FYNNEI. The germline V and J ends were trimmed by 5 bases and 1 base, with 11 bases remaining between them. The CDR3 loop spans 14 amino acids. CDR3 DNA: TGTGCCAGCAGTTTTGGCAGGTTCCAAGAGACCCAGTACTTC. Its translation is CASSFGRFQETQYF.

This clonotype is deemed medium-sized (0.01 to 0.1%). This chain joins TRBV7-2 and TRBJ2-7, with TRBD2 matching over 8 bases. CDR3 size: 16 residues. V gave up 5 bases and J gave up 4 bases; unmatched junction bases: 13. Germline V lookup: CDR1 SGHTA, CDR2 FQGNSA. The CDR3 DNA reads as TGTGCCAGCAGCAAGGGGTCCGGGACTAGTATGTACGAGCAGTACTTC. This sequence encodes CASSKGSGTSMYEQYF. Together with reference TRBV7-2 and TRBJ2-7, the CDR3 gives the full variable domain: GAGVSQSPSNKVTEKGKDVELRCDPISGHTALYWYRQSLGQGLEFLIYFQGNSAPDKSGLPSDRFSAERTGGSVSTLTIQRTQQEDSAVYLCASSKGSGTSMYEQYFGPGTRLTVT.

This chain links TRBV6-1 with TRBJ2-5; D is unclear. The CDR3 covers 13 residues. Germline-derived CDR1 and CDR2 are MNHNS and SASEGT. V lost 8 bases to trimming and J lost 0 bases, with 10 bases between them. CDR3 nucleotide sequence: TGTGCCAGCTACGACGGTTACCAAGAGACCCAGTACTTC. This encodes CASYDGYQETQYF.

The sample holds one count of this clonotype. This sequence joins TRBV20-1 and TRBJ2-5; 7 bases map to TRBD2. V dropped 5 bases and J dropped 5; count of bases not matched to a gene: 8. The CDR3 length is 13 residues. Germline V gives CDR1 DFQATT, CDR2 SNEGSKA (reference sequence). CDR3 coding DNA: TGCAGTGCTCCGGGACTGGGGGGGGAGACCCAGTACTTC. Translated: CSAPGLGGETQYF.

This clonotype has a count of ten or more. The rearrangement links TRBV6-2 or TRBV6-3 to TRBJ2-7, with D unclear. The CDR3 has 15 amino acids. The ends were cut back, 2 bases at V and 2 bases at J, with 13 bases in the middle. Germline V gene sequence: CDR1 MNHEY, CDR2 SVGEGT. CDR3 protein: CASSYSLSHTYEQYF. In DNA, the CDR3 is TGTGCCAGCAGTTACAGTCTATCCCACACCTACGAGCAGTACTTC.

This clonotype occurred many times. V is TRBV6-2 or TRBV6-3 and J is TRBJ2-7; 8 nucleotides line up with TRBD1. The CDR3 covers 15 residues. Losses at the gene ends were 7 bases for V and 0 bases for J; bases not matched to a gene: 8. Looked up from germline, CDR1 is MNHEY and CDR2 is SVGEGT. The chain's CDR3 is CASKPRTGNSYEQYF. Here the CDR3 DNA reads TGTGCCAGCAAACCTCGGACAGGGAACTCCTACGAGCAGTACTTC.

In this sample, this clonotype turned up many times. This chain joins TRBV28 and TRBJ1-2, with D possibly being TRBD1 (5 bases). The CDR3 is 14 residues long. Germline-derived CDR1 and CDR2 are MDHEN and SYDVKM. Trimming shortened V by 5 bases and J by 3 bases, and 13 bases separated the two germline ends. DNA of the CDR3: TGTGCCAGCAGTCCAACGCCAGGGTACTATGGCTACACCTTC. This encodes CASSPTPGYYGYTF.

The genes are TRBV11-2 and TRBJ2-7; D gene uncertain. The CDR3 contains 14 residues. In germline, CDR1 is SGHAT, CDR2 FQNNGV. V was shortened by 2 bases and J by 6 bases, with 14 bases between the two germline ends. In DNA form, the CDR3 reads TGTGCCAGCAGCTTAAGGCCTGGAAGTACCGAGCAGTACTTC. This gives the protein CASSLRPGSTEQYF.

J is TRBJ1-1 and V is TRBV4-1; D not certain. Per germline, CDR1 MGHRA and CDR2 YSYEKL. This CDR3 spans 14 amino acids. The V and J ends lost 5 bases and 13 bases respectively, with 23 bases between them. The DNA for the CDR3 is TGCGCCAGCAGCTCCGGCGGGCAGCCCGTCGTTTGTTTCTTT. This encodes CASSSGGQPVVCFF.

This clonotype was detected a few times. This chain joins TRBV6-5 and TRBJ1-1, with 7 bases that match TRBD1. V gave up 4 bases and J gave up 8 bases; unmatched junction bases: 10. Germline CDR1 and CDR2: MNHEY and SVGAGI. The CDR3 extends over 14 amino acids. The CDR3 sequence: CASSSGTVLIEAFF. CDR3 DNA: TGTGCCAGCAGTTCCGGGACAGTCCTGATAGAAGCTTTCTTT.

This rearrangement joins TRBV7-9 to TRBJ2-1; 7 nucleotides match TRBD1. In germline, CDR1 is SEHNR, CDR2 FQNEAQ (reference sequence). V was pared by 5 bases and J by 1 base, with 8 bases of the junction left unmatched. The CDR3 has 16 residues. The CDR3 here is CASSPSQGQSYNEQFF. The CDR3 coding sequence is TGTGCCAGCAGCCCTTCACAGGGGCAGTCCTACAATGAGCAGTTCTTC.

This clonotype was seen many times. The V gene is TRBV6-2 or TRBV6-3, the J gene TRBJ1-5; D is unresolved. The V end lost 7 bases, the J end lost 0 bases, and 7 bases lay between the germline ends. CDR1 and CDR2 from the germline V gene are MNHEY and SVGEGT. The CDR3 runs 13 residues. CDR3 DNA: TGTGCCAGCACCCTTTATAGCAATCAGCCCCAGCATTTT. Residues: CASTLYSNQPQHF.

This clonotype was picked up many times. The chain links TRBV12-3 or TRBV12-4 to TRBJ1-2; the match to TRBD1 covers 9 bases. The CDR3 consists of 16 residues. After removal of 7 bases from V and 4 bases from J, the junction contained 13 bases not matched to a gene. The CDR3 DNA is TGTGCCAGCACTCAACAGGGGGCGCTTGGAGGCTATGGCTACACCTTC. The encoded protein is CASTQQGALGGYGYTF.

The rearrangement joins TRBV6-2 or TRBV6-3 to TRBJ2-7, with TRBD2 identical over 7 bases. Germline lookup yields CDR1 MNHEY and CDR2 SVGEGT. J gave up 2 bases and V 6 bases, and 7 bases lay outside the gene matches. The CDR3 length is 14 residues. The CDR3 DNA reads TGTGCCAGCAGCTCCGGGACTATTCCCTACGAGCAGTACTTC. Translating it yields CASSSGTIPYEQYF.

This rearrangement joins TRBV5-1 to TRBJ2-5; 13 bases match TRBD2. V shed 3 bases, J shed 5 bases, and the junction held 7 bases outside the gene matches. The germline gives CDR1 SGHRS, CDR2 YFSETQ. The CDR3 extends over 16 amino acids. The CDR3 nucleotides read TGCGCCAGCAGCTCGGGACTAGCGGGGTATATGGAGACCCAGTACTTC. Translation gives CASSSGLAGYMETQYF.